The 26 T cell receptor beta chains listed next were all sequenced from one sample in a study of cytomegalovirus exposure and HLA in healthy donors. Primers included in the PCR were 60 Vbeta and 13 Jbeta primers. Profiled with immunoSEQ multiplex PCR; TCRdb holds only in-frame clones, not every one. The repertoire holds roughly 58,000 clones, with about 80% as singletons. Sequenced material: PBMCs. All receptors come from a woman aged 40 to 50 in good health and CMV-seronegative.

Concerning this clone itself: A junction end diverges from the germline sequence, so it may reflect a read error. J is TRBJ2-5 and V is TRBV5-1; 7 bases map to TRBD2. CDR1 and CDR2 from the germline V gene are SGHRS and YFSETQ. CDR3 length equals 11 residues. The CDR3, as DNA: TGCGCCAGCAGCTTAGCGGGGCCCCTCAACTTC. It specifies CASSLAGPLNF.

The table lists this clone with a count of one. The V gene is TRBV5-1, the J gene TRBJ1-1; a possible D gene is TRBD1 (5 bases). Trimming cost V 3 bases and J 4 bases, with 13 bases left between them. The germline V gene has CDR1 SGHRS and CDR2 YFSETQ. The CDR3 extends over 14 amino acids. CDR3 sequence reads: CASSSQGWGTEAFF. CDR3 DNA: TGCGCCAGCAGCTCGCAGGGTTGGGGCACTGAAGCTTTCTTT.

The J gene is TRBJ2-1, the V gene TRBV9; 9 bases fit TRBD2. From germline, CDR1 is SGDLS and CDR2 YYNGEE. V shed 3 bases, J shed 5 bases, and the junction held 6 bases outside the gene matches. The CDR3 spans 15 residues. CDR3 loop: CASSDRGTSHNEQFF. In DNA form, the CDR3 reads TGTGCCAGCAGCGATAGAGGGACTAGCCACAATGAGCAGTTCTTC.

The rearrangement links TRBV5-5 to TRBJ2-6, with a tentative D call TRBD1 (6 bases). V shed 5 bases and J shed 7 bases, with 16 bases lying between them. The length of the CDR3 is 15 residues. CDR1 and CDR2 from the germline V gene are SGHKS and YYEKEE (reference sequence). The CDR3 coding sequence is TGTGCCAGCAGTCTGGGACACTCCGCCGCCAACGTCCTGACTTTC. Protein: CASSLGHSAANVLTF.

This clone was seen a single time. The gene calls are TRBV7-8 and TRBJ2-7, with a possible D match to TRBD1 (5 bases). Trimming stripped 5 bases from V and 2 bases from J, with 19 bases between. This CDR3 is 16 amino acids long. Germline assignment: CDR1 SGHVS and CDR2 FQNEAQ. The CDR3 nucleotides are TGTGCCAGCAGCCCTACAGGACCTTGGGGCCCCTACGAGCAGTACTTC. This sequence encodes CASSPTGPWGPYEQYF.

This clone showed up just once. The V and J genes are TRBV6-4 and TRBJ2-2; 7 bases fit TRBD2. Trimming at V came to 4 bases and at J to 4 bases, leaving 6 bases not matched to a gene. The CDR3 length is 15 residues. Looked up from germline, CDR1 is MRHNA and CDR2 is SNTAGT. Written as DNA, the CDR3 is TGTGCCAGCAGTGCAGAAATAGCGGGCACCGGGGAGCTGTTTTTT. It encodes CASSAEIAGTGELFF.

This sequence joins TRBV18 and TRBJ1-5; the D gene is possibly TRBD1 (5 bases). Deletions cut 3 bases from V and 6 bases from J, with 15 bases between. Germline CDR1 is KGHSH and CDR2 is LQKENI. The CDR3 covers 15 residues. CDR3 protein: CASSPPGGPGQPQHF. The DNA for the CDR3 is TGTGCCAGCTCACCCCCGGGGGGACCTGGTCAGCCCCAGCATTTT.

The chain combines TRBV7-2 with TRBJ2-3, with unresolved D. V dropped 5 bases and J dropped 12 bases, with 15 bases sitting between them. Germline CDR1 is SGHTA and CDR2 is FQGNSA. The CDR3 contains 12 residues. The CDR3 is CASSPASGYQYF. The CDR3 nucleotides are TGTGCCAGCAGCCCAGCCTCAGGCTATCAGTATTTT.

The V and J genes are TRBV5-6 and TRBJ1-2; D call uncertain. CDR1 is SGHDT and CDR2 is YYEEEE in the germline V gene. The CDR3 runs 15 residues. Trimming left V 0 bases short and J 4 bases short, with 13 bases between. The CDR3 region is CASSLAAGGSYGYTF. In DNA form, the CDR3 reads TGTGCCAGCAGCTTGGCCGCAGGTGGCTCCTATGGCTACACCTTC.

The gene calls are TRBV28 and TRBJ2-1; 12 bases agree with TRBD2. The V and J ends lost 5 bases and 8 bases, in that order; junction bases with no gene match: 13. This CDR3 comprises 17 residues. CDR1 is MDHEN, CDR2 SYDVKM, per germline. The CDR3 protein is CASSRDFRRLAGDEQFF. CDR3 nucleotide sequence: TGTGCCAGCAGTCGGGACTTCCGGCGACTAGCGGGAGATGAGCAGTTCTTC.

This chain connects TRBV11-2 to TRBJ2-3; 9 bases are shared with TRBD2. Germline CDR1 reads SGHAT; CDR2 reads FQNNGV. V was clipped by 1 base and J by 4 bases; unmatched bases: 3. CDR3 length equals 15 residues. The CDR3 DNA follows: TGTGCCAGCAGCTTAGGCGTAGCGGGAGCAGATACGCAGTATTTT. It encodes CASSLGVAGADTQYF.

As regards this clone: An end of the junction does not agree with germline; a read error may underlie this. The V and J genes are TRBV7-6 and TRBJ1-6; 8 bases fit TRBD1. Germline V gene data show CDR1 as SGHVS and CDR2 as FNYEAQ. This CDR3 is 17 amino acids long. DNA of the CDR3: TGTGCCAGCAGTTTAGCGGGCTTGGACAGGGTTAATTCACCCCTCCACTTT. The encoded protein is CASSLAGLDRVNSPLHF.

V gene TRBV5-1 combines with J gene TRBJ2-1; TRBD2 agrees at 8 bases. The V segment lost 0 bases and the J segment 8 bases; nucleotides outside the gene matches: 10. Germline CDR1 and CDR2: SGHRS and YFSETQ. This CDR3 is 16 amino acids long. CDR3 nucleotides: TGCGCCAGCAGCTTGGAGAGGACTAGCCCCAACCATGAGCAGTTCTTC. It encodes CASSLERTSPNHEQFF.

The chain carries TRBV10-3 and TRBJ2-7; 9 bases are a match to TRBD1. This CDR3 contains 15 residues. Germline assignment: CDR1 ENHRY and CDR2 SYGVKD. The junction had 6 bases not matched to a gene; V was cut back by 3 bases and J by 3 bases. CDR3 residues: CAISDSGQGLYEQYF. The CDR3 nucleotides are TGTGCCATCAGTGATTCGGGACAGGGTCTCTACGAGCAGTACTTC.

This clone appeared once. The CDR3 is CASSWDRGPRGYTF. The CDR3 DNA reads TGTGCCAGCAGCTGGGACAGGGGGCCTCGTGGCTACACCTTC. V gene TRBV28 combines with J gene TRBJ1-2; TRBD1 aligns across 12 bases. Germline V gene sequence: CDR1 MDHEN, CDR2 SYDVKM. V lost 6 bases to trimming and J lost 7 bases; unmatched junction nucleotides: 6. CDR3 length: 14 amino acids.

The chain carries TRBV15 and TRBJ2-5; no definite D call. V dropped 6 bases and J dropped 4 bases, with 12 bases sitting between them. The germline gives CDR1 LNHNV, CDR2 YYDKDF (reference sequence). The CDR3 is made up of 13 amino acids. CDR3 loop: CATSNPNLETQYF. CDR3 bases: TGTGCCACCAGTAACCCTAACTTAGAGACCCAGTACTTC. Using reference TRBV15 and TRBJ2-5 for the parts outside the CDR3, the full variable domain is DAMVIQNPRYQVTQFGKPVTLSCSQTLNHNVMYWYQQKSSQAPKLLFHYYDKDFNNEADTPDNFQSRRPNTSFCFLDIRSPGLGDTAMYLCATSNPNLETQYFGPGTRLLVL.

This chain uses TRBV7-2 with TRBJ2-7; D is possibly TRBD1 (6 bases). Germline V gene lookup returns CDR1 SGHTA and CDR2 FQGNSA. V was pared by 0 bases and J by 2 bases, with 17 bases between. CDR3 length: 17 residues. The CDR3 here is CASSLAHNRDRPYEQYF. CDR3 in DNA: TGTGCCAGCAGCTTAGCACATAACAGGGATCGGCCCTACGAGCAGTACTTC.

The chain combines TRBV25-1 with TRBJ1-2; D is perhaps TRBD1 (5 bases). This CDR3 comprises 13 residues. Germline loops: CDR1 MGHDK, CDR2 SYGVNS. V lost 4 bases, J lost 4 bases, and 10 bases lay in between. The CDR3 protein is CASSADSPYGYTF. CDR3 bases: TGTGCCAGCAGTGCCGACAGTCCCTATGGCTACACCTTC.

This rearrangement joins TRBV5-1 to TRBJ2-7; possibly TRBD2 for D (6 bases). The length of the CDR3 is 12 residues. Germline lookup yields CDR1 SGHRS and CDR2 YFSETQ. Trimming left V 4 bases short and J 7 bases short, with 12 bases between. The CDR3 loop is CASSTPAGEQYF. CDR3 DNA: TGCGCCAGCAGCACCCCGGCGGGGGAGCAGTACTTC. The full variable domain, rest sourced from reference TRBV5-1 and TRBJ2-7, is KAGVTQTPRYLIKTRGQQVTLSCSPISGHRSVSWYQQTPGQGLQFLFEYFSETQRNKGNFPGRFSGRQFSNSRSEMNVSTLELGDSALYLCASSTPAGEQYFGPGTRLTVT.

This clone has only one observation. This sequence joins TRBV7-6 and TRBJ2-7, with TRBD2 matching 10 bases. V lost 4 bases, J lost 3 bases, and 3 bases stayed unmatched. Germline loops: CDR1 SGHVS, CDR2 FNYEAQ. CDR3 length: 14 residues. The CDR3 loop reads CASSSSSGSYEQYF. The DNA of the CDR3 is TGTGCCAGCAGCTCATCTAGCGGGAGCTACGAGCAGTACTTC.

The rearrangement uses TRBV7-9 and TRBJ2-5; 10 bases map to TRBD1. CDR3 length: 17 amino acids. Germline values: CDR1 SEHNR, CDR2 FQNEAQ (reference sequence). J gave up 2 bases and V 5 bases, and 11 bases lay outside the gene matches. The DNA for the CDR3 is TGTGCCAGCAGCAAGAGGACAGGGGGAGATCCTCAAGAGACCCAGTACTTC. It yields the protein CASSKRTGGDPQETQYF. The complete variable domain, with remaining parts taken from reference TRBV7-9 and TRBJ2-5, reads DTGVSQNPRHKITKRGQNVTFRCDPISEHNRLYWYRQTLGQGPEFLTYFQNEAQLEKSRLLSDRFSAERPKGSFSTLEIQRTEQGDSAMYLCASSKRTGGDPQETQYFGPGTRLLVL.

The rearrangement joins TRBV7-9 to TRBJ2-7; D not resolved. The CDR3 runs to 12 residues. V was trimmed by 1 base and J by 3 bases, leaving 4 bases between them. The V gene's germline CDR1 is SEHNR and CDR2 FQNEAQ (reference sequence). CDR3 nucleotides: TGTGCCAGCAGCTTAGGGAGCTACGAGCAGTACTTC. It is translated as CASSLGSYEQYF.

The rearrangement links TRBV7-3 to TRBJ1-1; possible D gene TRBD1, 5 bases. The CDR3 extends over 12 amino acids. Germline assignment: CDR1 SGHTA and CDR2 FQGTGA. V was shortened by 5 bases and J by 6 bases, with 10 bases between the two germline ends. CDR3 DNA sequence: TGTGCCAGCAGCGGACCAGGGTCTGAAGCTTTCTTT. It codes for CASSGPGSEAFF.

The CDR3 sequence is CASSLAGTSGTSYEQYF. The CDR3 DNA is TGCGCCAGCAGCTTGGCCGGGACTAGCGGGACCTCCTACGAGCAGTACTTC. The chain combines TRBV5-1 with TRBJ2-7; 13 bases fit TRBD2. Germline V gene lookup returns CDR1 SGHRS and CDR2 YFSETQ. V shed 0 bases and J 0 bases; nucleotides not matched to a gene: 3. This CDR3 has 17 residues.

J is TRBJ2-7 and V is TRBV14, with D possibly TRBD1 on 5 matching bases. Germline V gene lookup returns CDR1 SGHDN and CDR2 FVKESK. V lost 1 base and J 4 bases, leaving 14 bases between the germline ends. The CDR3 covers 15 residues. DNA of the CDR3: TGTGCCAGCAGCCAAGTCCCAGGGATCGATTACGAGCAGTACTTC. This translates into CASSQVPGIDYEQYF.

Regarding this clone: The germline gene is not matched at one end of the junction; a read error may be the cause. The chain combines TRBV7-9 with TRBJ2-7; TRBD2 aligns across 8 bases. Germline lookup yields CDR1 SEHNR and CDR2 FQNEAQ (reference sequence). This CDR3 is built from 15 residues. The CDR3 reads CSSSLYGRAGYEQYF. In DNA, the CDR3 is TGTTCCAGCAGCTTATACGGGAGGGCCGGCTACGAGCAGTACTTC. Combining the CDR3 with reference TRBV7-9 and TRBJ2-7 gives the whole variable domain DTGVSQNPRHKITKRGQNVTFRCDPISEHNRLYWYRQTLGQGPEFLTYFQNEAQLEKSRLLSDRFSAERPKGSFSTLEIQRTEQGDSAMYLCSSSLYGRAGYEQYFGPGTRLTVT.